This passage covers 29 T cell receptor beta chains from one sample sequenced in a study of cytomegalovirus exposure and HLA in healthy donors. PCR involved 60 Vbeta and 13 Jbeta primers. Sequencing was performed with immunoSEQ multiplex PCR; in TCRdb, only in-frame clones are kept and a portion is missing. The data show around 140,000 clones, with roughly 74% seen just once and roughly 6.2% held by the top ten. Sequencing was done on a sample of PBMCs. The source is a woman between 40 and 50 years old in good health and CMV-seropositive.

The rearrangement uses TRBV19 and TRBJ2-1; a possible D gene is TRBD1 (5 bases). V lost 1 base and J lost 4, with 14 bases in between. Germline V gene lookup returns CDR1 LNHDA and CDR2 SQIVND (reference sequence). This CDR3 region has 16 residues. DNA of the CDR3: TGTGCCAGTAGTATAGTCATTTGGGGCGTTTACAATGAGCAGTTCTTC. It yields the protein CASSIVIWGVYNEQFF. The full variable domain, with the rest looked up from reference TRBV19 and TRBJ2-1, is DGGITQSPKYLFRKEGQNVTLSCEQNLNHDAMYWYRQDPGQGLRLIYYSQIVNDFQKGDIAEGYSVSREKKESFPLTVTSAQKNPTAFYLCASSIVIWGVYNEQFFGPGTRLTVL.

The chain combines TRBV5-1 with TRBJ1-1; D is uncertain. This CDR3 contains 14 residues. V lost 0 bases, J lost 3 bases, and 9 bases lay in between. CDR1 is SGHRS, CDR2 YFSETQ, per germline. CDR3 amino acids: CASSLGQDDTEAFF. CDR3 DNA: TGCGCCAGCAGCTTGGGGCAGGATGACACTGAAGCTTTCTTT.

This clone was counted once. This sequence joins TRBV2 and TRBJ1-3, with D maybe TRBD1 (6 bases). CDR1 is SNHLY and CDR2 is FYNNEI in the germline V gene. This CDR3 contains 15 residues. The ends were cut back, 2 bases at V and 4 bases at J, with 12 bases in the middle. In DNA form, the CDR3 reads TGTGCCAGCAGTGAAAATCAGGGGAGAGGAAACACCATATATTTT. This gives the protein CASSENQGRGNTIYF.

The J gene is TRBJ1-5, the V gene TRBV30; a possible D gene is TRBD1 (6 bases). Trimming cost V 2 bases and J 7 bases, with 9 bases left between them. From germline, CDR1 is GTSNPN and CDR2 SVGIG (reference sequence). The CDR3 length is 12 residues. This CDR3 is CAWSQGWQPQHF. The CDR3, as DNA: TGTGCCTGGAGTCAGGGGTGGCAGCCCCAGCATTTT.

This chain uses TRBV5-6 with TRBJ2-7; 11 bases line up with TRBD2. The CDR3 length is 16 residues. The ends lost 1 base at V and 6 bases at J; junction bases unmatched: 9. The germline V gene has CDR1 SGHDT and CDR2 YYEEEE. CDR3 nucleotide sequence: TGTGCCAGCAGCTTGACAATACTAGCGGGAGTTGGCGAGCAGTACTTC. Protein product: CASSLTILAGVGEQYF.

This rearrangement joins TRBV6-5 to TRBJ2-3; 8 bases fit TRBD1. V was pared by 6 bases and J by 4 bases, with 6 bases of the junction left unmatched. This CDR3 contains 14 residues. Germline loops: CDR1 MNHEY, CDR2 SVGAGI. CDR3 nucleotide sequence: TGTGCCAGCAGACTACAGGGGGGCGCAGATACGCAGTATTTT. Translation gives CASRLQGGADTQYF.

The V gene is TRBV28, the J gene TRBJ2-5, with 8 bases matching TRBD2. This CDR3 region has 15 residues. V dropped 3 bases and J dropped 4; count of bases not matched to a gene: 7. Germline V CDR1 and CDR2: MDHEN, SYDVKM. CDR3 coding DNA: TGTGCCAGCAGTTTTAGCGGGGCGAGCGTAGAGACCCAGTACTTC. Translated, it gives CASSFSGASVETQYF.

The V gene is TRBV30, the J gene TRBJ1-1, with D possibly being TRBD1 (6 bases). Trimming took off 2 bases at V and 5 bases at J, with 15 bases between the two ends. The CDR3 length is 14 residues. The germline V gene has CDR1 GTSNPN and CDR2 SVGIG (reference sequence). The CDR3 region is CAWSRGIIGTEAFF. As DNA, the CDR3 is TGTGCCTGGAGTAGGGGGATAATAGGGACTGAAGCTTTCTTT. Based on the CDR3 plus reference TRBV30 and TRBJ1-1, the full variable domain is SQTIHQWPATLVQPVGSPLSLECTVEGTSNPNLYWYRQAAGRGLQLLFYSVGIGQISSEVPQNLSASRPQDRQFILSSKKLLLSDSGFYLCAWSRGIIGTEAFFGQGTRLTVV.

This clone was counted a single time. This sequence joins TRBV7-2 and TRBJ2-5, with D uncertain. There are 14 residues in the CDR3. V was trimmed by 2 bases and J by 1 base, leaving 8 bases between them. Germline values: CDR1 SGHTA, CDR2 FQGNSA. CDR3 amino acids: CASSLLGLQETQYF. CDR3 nucleotide sequence: TGTGCCAGCAGCTTACTAGGTCTCCAAGAGACCCAGTACTTC.

CDR3 coding DNA: TGTGCCAGCAGCCTAGGGAGGGGGGGAATTTTTAATGGCTACACCTTC. Its translation is CASSLGRGGIFNGYTF. This chain connects TRBV7-2 to TRBJ1-2; possible D gene TRBD1, 6 bases. Trimming took 5 bases from V and 6 from J, leaving 22 bases between them. This CDR3 has 16 residues. CDR1 and CDR2 (germline): SGHTA, FQGNSA.

Of note for this clone: The same CDR3 is also encoded by other DNA sequences in this sample. V is TRBV11-2 and J is TRBJ2-5; 7 nucleotides align to TRBD1. J lost 3 bases, V lost 5 bases, and 3 bases had no gene match. The CDR3 is made up of 13 amino acids. Germline V gives CDR1 SGHAT, CDR2 FQNNGV. CDR3 amino acids: CASSRDREETQYF. The CDR3 DNA is TGTGCCAGCAGCCGGGACAGAGAAGAGACCCAGTACTTC.

V is TRBV25-1 and J is TRBJ1-1; the D is unclear. The germline CDR1 and CDR2 sequences are MGHDK and SYGVNS. The CDR3 contains 15 residues. V was clipped by 2 bases and J by 0 bases, with 10 bases between them. As DNA, the CDR3 is TGTGCCAGCAGTGAAGGTTTGAGAGTGAACACTGAAGCTTTCTTT. Amino acids: CASSEGLRVNTEAFF. The variable domain in full, completed from reference TRBV25-1 and TRBJ1-1, reads EADIYQTPRYLVIGTGKKITLECSQTMGHDKMYWYQQDPGMELHLIHYSYGVNSTEKGDLSSESTVSRIRTEHFPLTLESARPSHTSQYLCASSEGLRVNTEAFFGQGTRLTVV.

The rearrangement links TRBV6-5 to TRBJ1-5, with D unresolved. Germline-derived CDR1 and CDR2 are MNHEY and SVGAGI. There are 12 residues in the CDR3. V lost 5 bases and J lost 1, with 3 bases in between. The CDR3 nucleotides read TGTGCCAGCAGTGAGAGCAATCAGCCCCAGCATTTT. Translated: CASSESNQPQHF.

The rearrangement uses TRBV28 and TRBJ2-7; D is possibly TRBD2 (5 bases). The germline V gene encodes CDR1 MDHEN and CDR2 SYDVKM. The CDR3 consists of 14 residues. V lost 2 bases, J lost 6 bases, and 14 bases lay in between. The CDR3 loop is CASSLLEGYGEQYF. CDR3 nucleotide sequence: TGTGCCAGCAGTTTACTAGAGGGCTACGGCGAGCAGTACTTC.

The chain couples TRBV29-1 to TRBJ2-4, with 10 bases matching TRBD2. The CDR3 totals 15 residues. The V gene end was trimmed by 7 bases and the J gene end by 0 bases; junction bases not matched to a gene: 6. From germline, CDR1 is SQVTM and CDR2 ANQGSEA. CDR3 nucleotides: TGCAGCGAGACAGCTAGCGGGAGAGCCAAAAACATTCAGTACTTC. The encoded protein is CSETASGRAKNIQYF.

The CDR3 sequence is CASSPQPRETQYF. CDR3 bases: TGTGCCAGCTCACCCCAACCGAGAGAGACCCAGTACTTC. The rearrangement joins TRBV18 to TRBJ2-5; D not certain. CDR3 size: 13 residues. Trimming removed 3 bases from V and 4 bases from J, with 9 bases in between. Germline CDR1 reads KGHSH; CDR2 reads LQKENI.

This clone came up a few times. The chain uses TRBV15 and TRBJ2-1, with D possibly matching TRBD2 (7 bases). This CDR3 spans 16 amino acids. Between the trimmed V and J ends, which lost 5 bases and 8 bases, there was a span of 22 bases. The germline V gene encodes CDR1 LNHNV and CDR2 YYDKDF (reference sequence). The CDR3 bases are TGTGCCACCAGCCCAAAGAGGGGGGGGCTTGGGGATGAGCAGTTCTTC. Its translation: CATSPKRGGLGDEQFF.

This rearrangement joins TRBV4-1 to TRBJ2-1; TRBD2 aligns across 11 bases. Germline CDR1 reads MGHRA; CDR2 reads YSYEKL. The CDR3 spans 16 residues. Germline trimming cut 1 base from V and 5 bases from J; bases unmatched to any gene: 4. This CDR3 is CASSQGIAGGDNEQFF. DNA of the CDR3: TGCGCCAGCAGCCAAGGGATAGCGGGAGGGGACAATGAGCAGTTCTTC.

This clone was recorded a few times. The rearrangement links TRBV9 to TRBJ2-2; the D is unclear. Deletions cut 4 bases from V and 2 bases from J, with 12 bases between. Germline lookup yields CDR1 SGDLS and CDR2 YYNGEE. The CDR3 spans 15 residues. The CDR3 spells CASSPTGSNTGELFF. The DNA of the CDR3 is TGTGCCAGCAGCCCTACCGGGTCTAACACCGGGGAGCTGTTTTTT.

The chain employs TRBV5-6 and TRBJ2-1, with 9 bases identical to TRBD2. This CDR3 has 13 residues. Trimming at V came to 7 bases and at J to 9 bases, leaving 8 bases not matched to a gene. The germline gives CDR1 SGHDT, CDR2 YYEEEE. The CDR3 sequence: CASGREGRIEQFF. The CDR3 bases are TGTGCCAGCGGGCGGGAGGGCCGGATTGAGCAGTTCTTC.

This chain uses TRBV10-3 with TRBJ2-1, with TRBD2 matching 9 bases. CDR1 ENHRY and CDR2 SYGVKD come from the germline V gene. There are 15 residues in the CDR3. With V trimmed by 6 bases and J by 3 bases, 6 bases remained unmatched. The DNA for the CDR3 is TGTGCCATCAGCGGTAGCGGGAGCGTCTACAATGAGCAGTTCTTC. Protein product: CAISGSGSVYNEQFF.

The genes are TRBV6-5 and TRBJ1-1, with TRBD1 matching 8 bases. Germline assignment: CDR1 MNHEY and CDR2 SVGAGI. The CDR3 is 12 residues long. V lost 5 bases and J lost 5; bases outside the gene matches: 1. CDR3 in amino acids: CASSGDRTEAFF. CDR3 bases: TGTGCCAGCAGTGGGGACAGGACTGAAGCTTTCTTT.

The rearrangement links TRBV5-6 to TRBJ1-2; D is possibly TRBD1 (6 bases). The V gene's germline CDR1 is SGHDT and CDR2 YYEEEE. The ends were cut back, 2 bases at V and 2 bases at J, with 13 bases in the middle. This CDR3 comprises 15 residues. CDR3 bases: TGTGCCAGCAGCTTCGGGACAAGCATAAACTATGGCTACACCTTC. This encodes CASSFGTSINYGYTF.

The chain carries TRBV11-2 and TRBJ2-2; D may be TRBD2 (6 bases). Per the germline V gene, CDR1 is SGHAT and CDR2 is FQNNGV. The V gene lost 0 bases and the J gene lost 5 bases, with 22 bases spanning the gap. The CDR3 consists of 19 residues. DNA for the CDR3: TGTGCCAGCAGCTTAGATCGAGGGGCAGCGTCCGCGGGGACCGGGGAGCTGTTTTTT. This gives the protein CASSLDRGAASAGTGELFF.

This clone has a handful of counts. The rearrangement uses TRBV18 and TRBJ2-4, with 7 bases fitting TRBD1. V was pared by 3 bases and J by 0 bases, with 8 bases of the junction left unmatched. CDR1 KGHSH and CDR2 LQKENI come from the germline V gene. The CDR3 consists of 17 residues. The CDR3 nucleotides read TGTGCCAGCTCACCGAGACAGGGATCAATAGCCAAAAACATTCAGTACTTC. It yields the protein CASSPRQGSIAKNIQYF.

V gene TRBV6-1 combines with J gene TRBJ1-5, with D possibly matching TRBD1 (5 bases). Germline V gene sequence: CDR1 MNHNS, CDR2 SASEGT. V was pared by 8 bases and J by 2 bases, with 13 bases between. The CDR3 loop spans 14 amino acids. CDR3 DNA: TGTGCCAGCGCGACACAGGTGGGCAATCAGCCCCAGCATTTT. This encodes CASATQVGNQPQHF.

The chain has TRBV14 and TRBJ2-3, with D possibly TRBD2 on 6 matching bases. Germline CDR1 reads SGHDN; CDR2 reads FVKESK. Trimming shortened V by 0 bases and J by 4 bases, and 23 bases separated the two germline ends. The CDR3 has 19 residues. This CDR3 is CASSQESGYRAWGADTQYF. In DNA, the CDR3 is TGTGCCAGCAGCCAAGAATCAGGCTATCGAGCGTGGGGGGCAGATACGCAGTATTTT.

This clone has just a few counts. The chain recombines TRBV7-8 with TRBJ1-1; D might be TRBD1 (6 bases). V was clipped by 5 bases and J by 6 bases, with 10 bases between them. CDR3 size: 12 residues. The germline V gene encodes CDR1 SGHVS and CDR2 FQNEAQ. The CDR3 sequence: CASSPQGPEAFF. The CDR3 region has the DNA TGTGCCAGCAGCCCACAGGGACCTGAAGCTTTCTTT.

The rearrangement uses TRBV27 and TRBJ2-1; unclear D gene. CDR3 length: 13 residues. Germline CDR1 reads MNHEY; CDR2 reads SMNVEV (reference sequence). Trimming took off 3 bases at V and 4 bases at J, with 7 bases between the two ends. The CDR3 bases are TGTGCCAGCAGTTTGTCTGCGTACAATGAGCAGTTCTTC. The encoded protein is CASSLSAYNEQFF.